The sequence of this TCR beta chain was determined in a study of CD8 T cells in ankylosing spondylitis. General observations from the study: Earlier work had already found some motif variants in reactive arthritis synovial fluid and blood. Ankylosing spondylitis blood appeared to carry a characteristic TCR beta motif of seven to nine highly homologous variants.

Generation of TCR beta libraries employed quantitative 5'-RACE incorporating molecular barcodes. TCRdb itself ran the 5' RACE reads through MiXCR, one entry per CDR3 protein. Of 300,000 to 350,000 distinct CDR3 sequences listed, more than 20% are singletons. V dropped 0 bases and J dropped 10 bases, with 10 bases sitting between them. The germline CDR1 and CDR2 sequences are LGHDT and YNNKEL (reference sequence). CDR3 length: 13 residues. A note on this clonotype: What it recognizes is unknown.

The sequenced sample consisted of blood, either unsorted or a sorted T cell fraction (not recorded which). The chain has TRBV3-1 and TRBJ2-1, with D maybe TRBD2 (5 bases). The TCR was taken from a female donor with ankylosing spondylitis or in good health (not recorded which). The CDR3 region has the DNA TGTGCCAGCAGCCAAGAGGTGAGGGAAGAGCAGTTCTTC. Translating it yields CASSQEVREEQFF.